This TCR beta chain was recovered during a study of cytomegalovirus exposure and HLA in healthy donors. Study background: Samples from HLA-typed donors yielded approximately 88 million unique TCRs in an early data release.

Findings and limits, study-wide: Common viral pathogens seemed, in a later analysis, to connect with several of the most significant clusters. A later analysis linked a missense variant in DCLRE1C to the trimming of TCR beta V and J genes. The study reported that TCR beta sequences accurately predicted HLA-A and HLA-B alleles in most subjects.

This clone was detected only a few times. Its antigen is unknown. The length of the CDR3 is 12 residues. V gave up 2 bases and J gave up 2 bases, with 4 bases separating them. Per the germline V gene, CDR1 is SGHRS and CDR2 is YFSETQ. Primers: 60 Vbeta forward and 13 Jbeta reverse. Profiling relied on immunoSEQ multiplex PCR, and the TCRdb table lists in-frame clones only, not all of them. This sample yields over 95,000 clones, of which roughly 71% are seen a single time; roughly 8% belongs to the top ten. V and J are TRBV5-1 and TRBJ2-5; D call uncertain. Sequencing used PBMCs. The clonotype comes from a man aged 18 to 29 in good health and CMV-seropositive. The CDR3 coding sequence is TGCGCCAGCAGCTTCTCTCAAGAGACCCAGTACTTC. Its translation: CASSFSQETQYF.